What follows are 24 T cell receptor beta chains derived from one specimen sequenced in a study of T cell repertoires in ileal Crohn's disease. Time point meaning: inflamed ileum from the surgical specimen. The repertoire was sequenced with immunoSEQ multiplex PCR; TCRdb's copy has only in-frame clones and lacks some. The sample has roughly 8,600 clones, roughly 85% seen once. Material for sequencing was ileal tissue. These receptors came from an adult with Crohn's disease.

J is TRBJ2-7 and V is TRBV7-8; D gene ambiguous. This CDR3 has 13 amino acids. In germline, CDR1 is SGHVS, CDR2 FQNEAQ. Trimming removed 5 bases at V and 6 bases at J, with 14 bases between. CDR3 region: CASSVGNLGEQYF. The CDR3, as DNA: TGTGCCAGCAGCGTTGGGAACTTGGGCGAGCAGTACTTC.

This chain links TRBV6-4 with TRBJ2-2, with D possibly being TRBD1 (5 bases). Trimming removed 2 bases from V and 4 bases from J, with 5 bases in between. In germline, CDR1 is MRHNA, CDR2 SNTAGT. CDR3 size: 13 residues. The CDR3 reads CASSDRGTGELFF. CDR3 coding DNA: TGTGCCAGCAGTGACAGGGGCACCGGGGAGCTGTTTTTT.

V usage is TRBV30 and J usage is TRBJ1-2; 7 bases align to TRBD1. The V gene end was trimmed by 0 bases and the J gene end by 2 bases; junction bases not matched to a gene: 6. The length of the CDR3 is 15 residues. Germline assignment: CDR1 GTSNPN and CDR2 SVGIG (reference sequence). The CDR3 DNA sequence: TGTGCCTGGAGTGTAAGGCAGGGGGGGAACTATGGCTACACCTTC. This translates into CAWSVRQGGNYGYTF.

The chain is built from TRBV10-3 and TRBJ1-5, with a possible D match to TRBD1 (6 bases). The CDR3 loop spans 13 amino acids. The germline gives CDR1 ENHRY, CDR2 SYGVKD. V was clipped by 6 bases and J by 3 bases, with 9 bases between them. DNA of the CDR3: TGTGCCATCAGAAACAGGGTCAATCAGCCCCAGCATTTT. Residues: CAIRNRVNQPQHF.

This chain connects TRBV30 to TRBJ1-2, with TRBD1 matching 10 bases. Germline CDR1 and CDR2: GTSNPN and SVGIG (reference sequence). V dropped 5 bases and J dropped 5; count of bases not matched to a gene: 11. The CDR3 has 15 residues. DNA for the CDR3: TGTGCCTGGCGTAAGGGCGACAGGGGGCGTTATGGCTACACCTTC. Translating gives CAWRKGDRGRYGYTF. Full variable domain (missing parts from reference TRBV30 and TRBJ1-2): SQTIHQWPATLVQPVGSPLSLECTVEGTSNPNLYWYRQAAGRGLQLLFYSVGIGQISSEVPQNLSASRPQDRQFILSSKKLLLSDSGFYLCAWRKGDRGRYGYTFGSGTRLTVV.

V gene TRBV5-4 combines with J gene TRBJ1-6; 8 bases agree with TRBD1. J lost 10 bases, V lost 4 bases, and 7 bases had no gene match. The CDR3 loop spans 14 amino acids. Per germline, CDR1 SGHNT and CDR2 YYREEE (reference sequence). The CDR3 is CASSVDRVSSPLHF. CDR3 bases: TGTGCCAGCAGCGTGGACAGGGTGAGCTCACCCCTCCACTTT.

Written as DNA, the CDR3 is TGCGCCAGCAGCTTCAAGGGTCGGGACGAGCAGTACTTC. Protein: CASSFKGRDEQYF. This chain joins TRBV5-1 and TRBJ2-7; D ambiguous. Germline V gene lookup returns CDR1 SGHRS and CDR2 YFSETQ. V gave up 2 bases and J gave up 5 bases, with 11 bases separating them. This CDR3 is 13 amino acids long.

This clone appeared a single time. The J gene is TRBJ1-1, the V gene TRBV9; no firm D call. This CDR3 contains 13 residues. V was clipped by 5 bases and J by 3 bases, with 11 bases between them. Germline loops: CDR1 SGDLS, CDR2 YYNGEE. The CDR3 reads CASSFDEDTEAFF. The DNA of the CDR3 is TGTGCCAGCAGTTTTGATGAGGACACTGAAGCTTTCTTT.

V and J are TRBV19 and TRBJ1-1; maybe TRBD1 (5 bases). V dropped 7 bases and J dropped 5 bases, with 17 bases sitting between them. The CDR3 totals 14 residues. Looked up from germline, CDR1 is LNHDA and CDR2 is SQIVND (reference sequence). The CDR3 loop reads CASTSRAKGTEAFF. CDR3 bases: TGTGCCAGTACAAGCAGGGCCAAGGGTACTGAAGCTTTCTTT.

As DNA, the CDR3 is TGTGCCAGCAGCCCCGAGGGAGATAGCAATCAGCCCCAGCATTTT. Translation: CASSPEGDSNQPQHF. The rearrangement links TRBV11-1 to TRBJ1-5; the D is unclear. This CDR3 contains 15 residues. The germline V gene has CDR1 SGHAT and CDR2 FQDESV (reference sequence). The V end was cut by 5 bases, the J end by 0 bases, with 11 bases between.

The genes are TRBV5-6 and TRBJ1-2, with 9 bases identical to TRBD1. Germline V CDR1 and CDR2: SGHDT, YYEEEE. The CDR3 runs to 13 residues. With V trimmed by 4 bases and J by 10 bases, 8 bases remained unmatched. Written as DNA, the CDR3 is TGTGCCAGCAGCCTGGGACAGGGCTTTCACTACACCTTC. The encoded protein is CASSLGQGFHYTF.

This clone has only one observation. An end of the junction differs from the germline gene, which may be a read error. This rearrangement joins TRBV7-2 to TRBJ2-1; 8 bases are shared with TRBD2. The V gene's germline CDR1 is SGHTA and CDR2 FQGNSA. The CDR3 has 16 residues. CDR3 residues: CASSLAPGGAYNEQFF. CDR3 bases: TGTGCCAGCAGCCTAGCCCCCGGGGGGGCCTACAATGAGCAGTTCTTC.

The CDR3 reads CASRFVWNSLLGSPLHF. The CDR3 bases are TGTGCCAGCAGATTCGTGTGGAACAGCCTTTTGGGTTCACCCCTCCACTTT. The V call is TRBV27, the J call TRBJ1-6, with D uncertain. V shed 6 bases and J shed 9 bases, with 24 bases lying between them. The CDR3 length is 17 residues. Germline assignment: CDR1 MNHEY and CDR2 SMNVEV (reference sequence).

The V gene is TRBV27, the J gene TRBJ2-2, with 7 positions matching TRBD1. V shed 3 bases and J 5 bases; nucleotides not matched to a gene: 15. This CDR3 spans 18 amino acids. Germline lookup yields CDR1 MNHEY and CDR2 SMNVEV (reference sequence). This CDR3 is CASSFALFFGTETGELFF. The CDR3 DNA sequence: TGTGCCAGCAGTTTCGCTCTCTTCTTCGGGACAGAGACCGGGGAGCTGTTTTTT.

The V and J genes are TRBV5-4 and TRBJ1-1; a possible D gene is TRBD1 (5 bases). Germline assignment: CDR1 SGHNT and CDR2 YYREEE (reference sequence). CDR3 length: 13 amino acids. Between the trimmed V and J ends, which lost 4 bases and 6 bases, there was a span of 13 bases. Written as DNA, the CDR3 is TGTGCCAGCAGCGCTGAGGGGAGCCCTGAAGCTTTCTTT. This translates into CASSAEGSPEAFF.

The chain employs TRBV7-3 and TRBJ2-1, with D possibly being TRBD1 (7 bases). Germline CDR1 SGHTA, CDR2 FQGTGA. Trimming removed 8 bases from V and 7 bases from J, with 12 bases in between. The CDR3 sequence is 12 residues long. The CDR3 DNA reads as TGTGCCAGCTCCGCAGGGGGGAATGAGCAGTTCTTC. This sequence encodes CASSAGGNEQFF.

The V and J genes are TRBV7-9 and TRBJ1-1; 12 nucleotides agree with TRBD1. The V and J ends lost 5 bases and 8 bases, in that order; junction bases with no gene match: 6. There are 14 residues in the CDR3. The germline gives CDR1 SEHNR, CDR2 FQNEAQ (reference sequence). CDR3 amino acids: CASSVEGQGAEAFF. CDR3 coding DNA: TGTGCCAGCAGCGTAGAGGGACAGGGGGCAGAAGCTTTCTTT.

This chain joins TRBV4-1 and TRBJ1-2; D not resolved. With 1 base removed from V and 2 bases from J, the gap between germline ends came to 11 bases. This CDR3 spans 15 amino acids. CDR1 and CDR2 from the germline V gene are MGHRA and YSYEKL. The CDR3 loop is CASSQVVAGNYGYTF. The CDR3 DNA follows: TGCGCCAGCAGCCAAGTGGTGGCGGGGAACTATGGCTACACCTTC.

This clone is medium-sized within its sample. V gene TRBV6-5 combines with J gene TRBJ1-2; a possible D gene is TRBD1 (5 bases). Germline V gene sequence: CDR1 MNHEY, CDR2 SVGAGI. CDR3 length: 14 amino acids. Trimming removed 4 bases from V and 2 bases from J, with 11 bases in between. The CDR3: CASSSLTENYGYTF. DNA of the CDR3: TGTGCCAGCAGTTCCCTGACAGAAAACTATGGCTACACCTTC.

The chain combines TRBV18 with TRBJ2-5, with unresolved D. V lost 2 bases to trimming and J lost 1 base, with 8 bases between them. CDR3 length: 14 residues. Germline CDR1 KGHSH, CDR2 LQKENI. Written as DNA, the CDR3 is TGTGCCAGCTCACCATCCTTCATCCAAGAGACCCAGTACTTC. It codes for CASSPSFIQETQYF.

The genes are TRBV29-1 and TRBJ1-1; perhaps TRBD1 as D (6 bases). The CDR3 covers 12 residues. The V gene's germline CDR1 is SQVTM and CDR2 ANQGSEA. Trimming shortened V by 3 bases and J by 6 bases, and 11 bases separated the two germline ends. The CDR3 sequence is CSVDRGNSEAFF. CDR3 sequence (DNA): TGCAGCGTTGACAGGGGTAATTCTGAAGCTTTCTTT. Based on the CDR3 plus reference TRBV29-1 and TRBJ1-1, the full variable domain is SAVISQKPSRDICQRGTSLTIQCQVDSQVTMMFWYRQQPGQSLTLIATANQGSEATYESGFVIDKFPISRPNLTFSTLTVSNMSPEDSSIYLCSVDRGNSEAFFGQGTRLTVV.

This clone is termed large. Different DNA sequences within this sample yield the same CDR3. V is TRBV28 and J is TRBJ2-2; unclear D gene. The germline gives CDR1 MDHEN, CDR2 SYDVKM. This CDR3 has 10 residues. Trimming shortened V by 10 bases and J by 4 bases, and 4 bases separated the two germline ends. For the CDR3, the DNA is TGTGCCACTTCCACCGGGGAGCTGTTTTTT. Translated, it gives CATSTGELFF.

This rearrangement joins TRBV28 to TRBJ1-5; 8 positions agree with TRBD1. V gave up 5 bases and J gave up 4 bases; unmatched junction bases: 10. Germline V gene data show CDR1 as MDHEN and CDR2 as SYDVKM. This CDR3 is 16 amino acids long. The CDR3 DNA follows: TGTGCCAGCAGTGCCCGAGGACAGGGAGATAATCAGCCCCAGCATTTT. Protein sequence: CASSARGQGDNQPQHF.

The V and J genes are TRBV9 and TRBJ1-3; D remains unclear. Germline-derived CDR1 and CDR2 are SGDLS and YYNGEE. The V gene lost 3 bases and the J gene lost 9 bases, with 13 bases spanning the gap. The CDR3 loop spans 13 amino acids. The CDR3 is CASSAPGMTTIYF. The CDR3 DNA is TGTGCCAGCAGCGCACCGGGGATGACCACCATATATTTT.